The entry below describes one T cell receptor beta chain. The target antigen is unknown. Cells stained for CD3, CD4, CD8, CD45RA and CD27 were sorted into four subsets. The data stem from a study of naive and memory T cell subsets. An equimolar mix of two oligonucleotides served as the beta constant-region primer for TRBC1 and TRBC2. The ligated cDNA underwent four PCR rounds using SP2 and nested alpha and beta constant-region primers. Ligation attached a single-stranded oligonucleotide with a 12-nucleotide UMI and the SP2 primer to the cDNA 3' end. In TCRdb, the UMI-ligation and nested PCR reads were re-called with MiXCR into one record per CDR3 protein. The table has fewer than 150,000 distinct CDR3 sequences, about 20% seen once. This CDR3 is 17 amino acids long. Germline-derived CDR1 and CDR2 are MNHEY and SVGEGT. With V trimmed by 4 bases and J by 1 base, 9 bases remained unmatched. Study outcomes and limitations: Possibly reflecting memory cells re-expressing CD45RA, a few larger clonotypes occurred in naive repertoires, especially CD8.

The chain is built from TRBV6-2 or TRBV6-3 and TRBJ2-1; the match to TRBD2 covers 8 bases. Sequenced input: naive CD8+ T cells from blood. This TCR came from a human donor in good health. The CDR3 nucleotides read TGTGCCAGCAGTTCCATCAACGAGCGGGAGTCCTACAATGAGCAGTTCTTC. Its translation is CASSSINERESYNEQFF.